The source of this TCR beta chain is a study of CD8 T cells in ankylosing spondylitis. The V segment lost 4 bases and the J segment 1 base; nucleotides outside the gene matches: 3. Germline CDR1 is LNHDA and CDR2 is SQIVND (reference sequence). The CDR3 contains 14 residues. With molecular barcodes, quantitative 5'-RACE was used to make the TCR beta libraries. TCRdb called the 5' RACE reads again in MiXCR, with one record for every CDR3 protein. The sample shows more than 300,000 distinct CDR3 sequences, around a tenth of them seen only once. General study points: Disease-linked clones proved CD8+ and comparatively uncommon in peripheral blood. Significantly higher representation of disease-linked clones was reported for matched ankylosing spondylitis synovial fluid. A subset of motif variants has previously been described in the synovial fluid and blood of reactive arthritis.

Points on this clonotype: Its specificity is not known.

The rearrangement joins TRBV19 to TRBJ1-1; 7 bases match TRBD1. Material for sequencing was blood, either unsorted or a sorted T cell fraction (not recorded which). The sequence derives from a female donor with ankylosing spondylitis or in good health (not recorded which). The CDR3 sequence: CASSKRDRNTEAFF. The CDR3, as DNA: TGTGCCAGTAGTAAACGGGACAGGAACACTGAAGCTTTCTTT.